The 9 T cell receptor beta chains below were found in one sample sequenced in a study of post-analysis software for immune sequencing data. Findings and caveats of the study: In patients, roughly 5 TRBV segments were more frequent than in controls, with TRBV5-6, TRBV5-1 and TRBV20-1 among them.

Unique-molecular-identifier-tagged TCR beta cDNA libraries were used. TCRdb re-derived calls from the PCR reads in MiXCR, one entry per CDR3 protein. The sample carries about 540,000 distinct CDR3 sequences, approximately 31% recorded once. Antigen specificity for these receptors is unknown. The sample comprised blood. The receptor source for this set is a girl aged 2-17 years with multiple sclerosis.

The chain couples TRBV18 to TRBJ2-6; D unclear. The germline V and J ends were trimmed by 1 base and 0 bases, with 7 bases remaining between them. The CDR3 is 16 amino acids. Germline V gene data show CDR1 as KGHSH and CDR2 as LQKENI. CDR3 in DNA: TGTGCCAGCTCACCACGGCGTAACTCTGGGGCCAACGTCCTGACTTTC. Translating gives CASSPRRNSGANVLTF.

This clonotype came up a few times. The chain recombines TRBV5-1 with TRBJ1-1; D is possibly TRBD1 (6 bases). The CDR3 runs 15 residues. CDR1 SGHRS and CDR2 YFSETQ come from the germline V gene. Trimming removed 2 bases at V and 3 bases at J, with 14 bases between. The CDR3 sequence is CASSLRQGTDTEAFF. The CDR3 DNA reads TGCGCCAGCAGCTTACGGCAGGGGACGGACACTGAAGCTTTCTTT. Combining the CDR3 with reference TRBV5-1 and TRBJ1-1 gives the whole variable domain KAGVTQTPRYLIKTRGQQVTLSCSPISGHRSVSWYQQTPGQGLQFLFEYFSETQRNKGNFPGRFSGRQFSNSRSEMNVSTLELGDSALYLCASSLRQGTDTEAFFGQGTRLTVV.

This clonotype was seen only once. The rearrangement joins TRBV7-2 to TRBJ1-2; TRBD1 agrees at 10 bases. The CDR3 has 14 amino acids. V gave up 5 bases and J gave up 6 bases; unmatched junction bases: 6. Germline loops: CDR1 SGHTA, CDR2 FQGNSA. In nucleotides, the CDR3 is TGTGCCAGCAGCAGGACAGGGGGAGATGATGGCTACACCTTC. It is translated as CASSRTGGDDGYTF.

The CDR3 DNA is TGCAGTGCTAAAGCTAACTATGGCTACACCTTC. This gives the protein CSAKANYGYTF. This chain uses TRBV20-1 with TRBJ1-2, with D unresolved. This CDR3 is built from 11 residues. Deletions cut 4 bases from V and 0 bases from J, with 3 bases between. Germline CDR1 is DFQATT and CDR2 is SNEGSKA (reference sequence).

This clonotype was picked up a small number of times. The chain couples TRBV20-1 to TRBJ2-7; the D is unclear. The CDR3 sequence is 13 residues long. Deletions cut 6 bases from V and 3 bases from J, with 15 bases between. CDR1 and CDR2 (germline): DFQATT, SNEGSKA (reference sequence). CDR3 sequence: CSASEISGYEQYF. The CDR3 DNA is TGCAGTGCCTCCGAGATCTCGGGCTACGAGCAGTACTTC.

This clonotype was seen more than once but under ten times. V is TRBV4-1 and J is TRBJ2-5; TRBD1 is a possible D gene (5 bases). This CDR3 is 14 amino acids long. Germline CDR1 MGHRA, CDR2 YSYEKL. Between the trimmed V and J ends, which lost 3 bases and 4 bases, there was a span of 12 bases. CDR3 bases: TGCGCCAGCAGCCAGATCCTAGGGGTAGAGACCCAGTACTTC. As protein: CASSQILGVETQYF.

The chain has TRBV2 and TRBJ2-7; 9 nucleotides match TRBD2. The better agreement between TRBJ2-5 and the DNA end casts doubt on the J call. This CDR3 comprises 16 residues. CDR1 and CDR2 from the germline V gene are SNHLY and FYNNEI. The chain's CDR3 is CASSVESGGNQETQYF. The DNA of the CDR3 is TGTGCCAGCAGTGTTGAGAGCGGGGGGAACCAAGAGACCCAGTACTTC.

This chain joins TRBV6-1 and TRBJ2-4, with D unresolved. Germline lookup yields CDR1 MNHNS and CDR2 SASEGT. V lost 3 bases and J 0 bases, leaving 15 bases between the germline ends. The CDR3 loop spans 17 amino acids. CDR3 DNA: TGTGCCAGCAGTGATGAGCCAGCCCGCATAGCCAAAAACATTCAGTACTTC. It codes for CASSDEPARIAKNIQYF.

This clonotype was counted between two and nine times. CDR3 coding DNA: TGTGCCATCAGTGAGTCGGAGGGCGACCTTTACAATGAGCAGTTCTTC. The encoded protein is CAISESEGDLYNEQFF. V gene TRBV10-3 combines with J gene TRBJ2-1; tentative D call: TRBD2 (6 bases). Trimming removed 0 bases from V and 4 bases from J, with 13 bases in between. CDR3 length: 16 residues. Germline V CDR1 and CDR2: ENHRY, SYGVKD.